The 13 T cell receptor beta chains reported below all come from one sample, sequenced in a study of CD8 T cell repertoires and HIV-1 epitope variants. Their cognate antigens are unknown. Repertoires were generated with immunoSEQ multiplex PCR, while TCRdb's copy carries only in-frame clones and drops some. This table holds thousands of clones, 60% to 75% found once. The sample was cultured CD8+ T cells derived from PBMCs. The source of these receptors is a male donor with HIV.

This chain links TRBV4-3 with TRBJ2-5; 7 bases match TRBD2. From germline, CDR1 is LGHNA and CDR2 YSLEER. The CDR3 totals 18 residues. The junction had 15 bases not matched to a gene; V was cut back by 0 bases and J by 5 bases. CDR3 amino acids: CASSQDSSGATSRETQYF. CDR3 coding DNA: TGCGCCAGCAGCCAAGATAGCAGCGGGGCCACGAGTAGGGAGACCCAGTACTTC.

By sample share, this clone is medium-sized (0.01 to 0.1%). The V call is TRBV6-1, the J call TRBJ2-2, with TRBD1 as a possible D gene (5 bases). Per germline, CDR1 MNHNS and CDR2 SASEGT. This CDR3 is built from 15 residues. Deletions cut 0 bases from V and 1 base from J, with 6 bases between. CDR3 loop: CASSEAGENTGELFF. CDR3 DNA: TGTGCCAGCAGTGAAGCAGGGGAGAACACCGGGGAGCTGTTTTTT.

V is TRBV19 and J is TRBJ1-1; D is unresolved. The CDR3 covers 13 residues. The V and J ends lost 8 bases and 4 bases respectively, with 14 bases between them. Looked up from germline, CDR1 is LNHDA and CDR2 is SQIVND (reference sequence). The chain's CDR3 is CASGDGYGTEAFF. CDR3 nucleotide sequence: TGTGCCAGTGGCGACGGGTACGGCACTGAAGCTTTCTTT.

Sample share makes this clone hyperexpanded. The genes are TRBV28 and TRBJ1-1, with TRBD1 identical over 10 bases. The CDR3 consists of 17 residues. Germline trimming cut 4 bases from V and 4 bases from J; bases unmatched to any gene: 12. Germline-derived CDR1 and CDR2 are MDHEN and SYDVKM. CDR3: CASSSPGTGVISTEAFF. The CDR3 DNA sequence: TGTGCCAGCAGTTCCCCCGGGACAGGGGTGATTTCCACTGAAGCTTTCTTT.

CDR3 sequence reads: CASSPITPLAGGYNEQFF. The CDR3 bases are TGTGCCAGCAGCCCGATCACCCCTCTAGCGGGGGGTTACAATGAGCAGTTCTTC. V usage is TRBV7-9 and J usage is TRBJ2-1; 11 positions match TRBD2. The CDR3 is made up of 18 amino acids. In germline, CDR1 is SEHNR, CDR2 FQNEAQ (reference sequence). V was clipped by 5 bases and J by 4 bases; unmatched bases: 13.

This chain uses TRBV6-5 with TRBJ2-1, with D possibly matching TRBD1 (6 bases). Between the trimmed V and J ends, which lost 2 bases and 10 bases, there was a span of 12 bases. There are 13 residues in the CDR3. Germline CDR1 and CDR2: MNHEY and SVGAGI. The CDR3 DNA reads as TGTGCCAGCAGTTACGTGGACAGCCGGGAGCAGTTCTTC. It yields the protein CASSYVDSREQFF.

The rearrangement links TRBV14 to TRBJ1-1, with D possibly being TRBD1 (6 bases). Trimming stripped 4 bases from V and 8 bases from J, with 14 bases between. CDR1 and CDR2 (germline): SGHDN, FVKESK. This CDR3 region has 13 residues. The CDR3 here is CASSLGQREEAFF. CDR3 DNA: TGTGCCAGCAGCCTAGGACAGCGTGAGGAAGCTTTCTTT.

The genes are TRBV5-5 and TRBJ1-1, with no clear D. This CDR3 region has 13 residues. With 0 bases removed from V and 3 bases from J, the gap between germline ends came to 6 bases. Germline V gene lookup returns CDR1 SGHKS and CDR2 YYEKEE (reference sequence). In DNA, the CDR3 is TGTGCCAGCAGCTTGGGGGTATACACTGAAGCTTTCTTT. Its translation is CASSLGVYTEAFF.

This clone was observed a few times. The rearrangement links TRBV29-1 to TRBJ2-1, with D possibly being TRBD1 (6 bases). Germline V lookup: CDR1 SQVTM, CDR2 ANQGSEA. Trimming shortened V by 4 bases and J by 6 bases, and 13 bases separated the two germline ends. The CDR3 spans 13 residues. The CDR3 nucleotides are TGCAGCGTTGTCCACAGGGACGGCAATGAGCAGTTCTTC. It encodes CSVVHRDGNEQFF.

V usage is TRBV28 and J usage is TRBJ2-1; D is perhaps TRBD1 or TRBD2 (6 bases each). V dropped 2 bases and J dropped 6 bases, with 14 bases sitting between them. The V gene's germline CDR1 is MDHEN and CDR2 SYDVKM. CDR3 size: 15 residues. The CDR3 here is CASSLNGGGANEQFF. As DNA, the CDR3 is TGTGCCAGCAGTTTAAACGGGGGCGGTGCCAATGAGCAGTTCTTC.

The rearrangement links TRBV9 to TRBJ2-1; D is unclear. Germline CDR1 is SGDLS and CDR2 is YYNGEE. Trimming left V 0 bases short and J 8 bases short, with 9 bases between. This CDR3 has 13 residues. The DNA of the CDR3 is TGTGCCAGCAGCGTAGCTATGGGCGATGAGCAGTTCTTC. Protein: CASSVAMGDEQFF.

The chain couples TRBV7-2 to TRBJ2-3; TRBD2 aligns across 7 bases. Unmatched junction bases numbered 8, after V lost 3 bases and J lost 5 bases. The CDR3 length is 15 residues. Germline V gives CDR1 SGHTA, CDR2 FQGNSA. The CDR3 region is CASSFSGQGGDTQYF. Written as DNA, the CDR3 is TGTGCCAGCAGCTTTAGCGGGCAGGGTGGAGATACGCAGTATTTT.

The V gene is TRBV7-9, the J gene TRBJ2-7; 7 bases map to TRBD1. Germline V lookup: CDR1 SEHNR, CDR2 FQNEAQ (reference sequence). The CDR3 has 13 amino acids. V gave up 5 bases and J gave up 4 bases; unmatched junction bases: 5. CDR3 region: CASSPPTGYEQYF. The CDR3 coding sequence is TGTGCCAGCAGCCCCCCGACAGGGTACGAGCAGTACTTC.